The clone carrying this TCR beta chain was detected only a few times. No antigen is known for it. This sample is drawn from a study of early T cells in non-severe SARS-CoV-2 infection. For the study at large: The chains were unpaired, and the sequenced material was bulk RNA from unsorted whole blood. The study, taken as a whole, reports: VDJdb-based annotation leaned toward anti-spike CD8 responses and missed private and CD4 specificities.

Trimming left V 8 bases short and J 2 bases short, with 14 bases between. There are 14 residues in the CDR3. Individually, cDNA molecules had unique molecular identifiers attached to them. TCRdb passed the 5' RACE reads through MiXCR, listing each CDR3 protein once. In the table there are some 85,000 distinct CDR3 sequences, around 15% of which are singletons. The V gene is TRBV12-3 or TRBV12-4, the J gene TRBJ2-3; possibly TRBD1 or TRBD2 for D (7 bases each). This receptor was taken from an adult who was a healthcare worker with PCR-confirmed SARS-CoV-2 infection or an uninfected control (not recorded which). Material: whole blood. The CDR3 DNA follows: TGTGCCAGCCGGGAGGACAGGCCCACAGATACGCAGTATTTT. It codes for CASREDRPTDTQYF.